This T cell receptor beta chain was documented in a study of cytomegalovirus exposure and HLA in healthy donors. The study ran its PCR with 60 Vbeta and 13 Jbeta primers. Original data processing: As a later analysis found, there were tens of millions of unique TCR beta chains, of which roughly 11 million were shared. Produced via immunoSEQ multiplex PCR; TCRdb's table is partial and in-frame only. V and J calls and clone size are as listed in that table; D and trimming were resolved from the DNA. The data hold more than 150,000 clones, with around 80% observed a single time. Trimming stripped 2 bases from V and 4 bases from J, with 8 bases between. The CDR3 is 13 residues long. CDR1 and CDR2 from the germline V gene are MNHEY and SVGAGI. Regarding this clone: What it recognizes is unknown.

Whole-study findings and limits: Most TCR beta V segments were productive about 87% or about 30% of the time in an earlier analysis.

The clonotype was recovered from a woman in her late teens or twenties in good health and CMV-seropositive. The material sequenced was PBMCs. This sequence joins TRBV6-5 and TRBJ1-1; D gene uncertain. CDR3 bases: TGTGCCAGCAGTTACGGGCAGTCCACTGAAGCTTTCTTT. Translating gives CASSYGQSTEAFF.